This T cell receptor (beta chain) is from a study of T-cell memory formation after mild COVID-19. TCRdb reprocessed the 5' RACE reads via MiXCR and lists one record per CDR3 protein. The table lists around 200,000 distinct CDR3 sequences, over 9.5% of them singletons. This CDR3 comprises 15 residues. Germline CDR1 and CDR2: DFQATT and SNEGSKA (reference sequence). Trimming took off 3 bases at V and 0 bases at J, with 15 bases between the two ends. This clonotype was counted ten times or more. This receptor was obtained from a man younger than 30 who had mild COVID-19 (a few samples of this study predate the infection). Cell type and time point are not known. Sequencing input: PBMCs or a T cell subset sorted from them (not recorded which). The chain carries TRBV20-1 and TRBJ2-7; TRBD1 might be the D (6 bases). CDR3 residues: CSASSDSWSSYEQYF. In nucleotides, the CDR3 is TGCAGTGCTAGTTCGGACAGTTGGAGCTCCTACGAGCAGTACTTC.